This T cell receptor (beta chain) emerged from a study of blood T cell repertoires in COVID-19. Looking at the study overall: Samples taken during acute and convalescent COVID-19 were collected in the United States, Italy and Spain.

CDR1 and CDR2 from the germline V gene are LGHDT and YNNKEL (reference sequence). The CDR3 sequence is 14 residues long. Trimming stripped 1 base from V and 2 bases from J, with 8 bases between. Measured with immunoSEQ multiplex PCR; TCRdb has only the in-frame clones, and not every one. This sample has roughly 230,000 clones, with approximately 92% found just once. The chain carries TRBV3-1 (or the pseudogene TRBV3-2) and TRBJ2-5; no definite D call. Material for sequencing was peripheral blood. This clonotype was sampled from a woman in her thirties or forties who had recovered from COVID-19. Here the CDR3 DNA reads TGTGCCAGCAGCCAAGTTGGTAGACAAGAGACCCAGTACTTC. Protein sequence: CASSQVGRQETQYF.